This T cell receptor (beta chain) derives from a study of cytomegalovirus exposure and HLA in healthy donors (dated by TCRdb to about 2017). Concerning the study at large: An earlier analysis of 587 of the donors reported approximately 280 Gb of sequence data and 117 million unique TCR beta sequences obtained from approximately 180 million T cells. All discovery cohort repertoires had been generated on a single sequencing platform. Among 398 genotyped donors of the cohort, an average of about 240,000 unique TCR beta nucleotide sequences was sequenced per donor, of which 15% to 20% were non-productive. A later analysis re-examined previously published TCR beta repertoires from hundreds of donors and added high-resolution HLA genotyping to investigate patterns of TCR occurrence. The study aimed to test whether cataloging public T cell receptors could reveal signatures of past pathogen exposure. An early release covering roughly 600 HLA-typed donors comprised about 300 gigabases of sequencing data and approximately 85 million unique TCR sequences. To decide whether each TCR beta V gene segment behaved as functional or pseudogenic, an earlier analysis of some 600 of the donors relied on high-throughput TCR beta sequencing. In a later genetic analysis, genome-wide SNP genotypes for 398 of the 666 donors were used, and that subset was treated as a discovery cohort. A separate validation cohort of about 110 different subjects was used in addition to the approximately 670-subject first cohort. In the later analysis, no new phenotypic data were used to find candidate immune exposures; instead, reliance was placed on TCR beta sequences and their occurrence across donors. Typing coverage varied by locus: roughly 629-640 donors for A, B, C, DRB1 and DQB1; roughly 500 for DQA1; approximately 570 for DPA1; under 490 for DPB1. Both class I and class II loci were covered by HLA typing, at four-digit resolution. Of the 398 genotyped donors, 80% to 90% were placed in the genetic ancestry cluster associated with self-reported Caucasian donors. A handful of DR-DQ haplotypes were handled as single units for association and clustering because linkage in the cohort was strong. The study used immunosequencing to profile the T cell repertoires of 600 to 850 subjects and linked those repertoires to cytomegalovirus serostatus. To predict cytomegalovirus infection status, the study combined high-throughput TCR immunosequencing, statistical association of individual TCRs with disease status, and machine learning. Donor age, sex, ethnicity and CMV serostatus were compiled alongside the repertoire data. Points the paper makes about the study in general: The presence/absence analyses assumed that sequencing depth was roughly uniform across donors, and that assumption may not be true. The authors suggested that the approach could potentially be extended to other disease states and immunological phenotypes. A further reported finding was that TCR beta sequences accurately predicted the HLA-A and HLA-B alleles for most subjects in the first cohort. Correlated functional status among segregating V segments might be attributable to linkage disequilibrium, but an unknown experimental factor could not be ruled out. In a later genetic analysis, fewer N-insertions in productive TCRs were reported among donors in an Asian-associated ancestry cluster than the roughly 700-donor mean. The classifier was reported to diagnose cytomegalovirus status with high specificity and sensitivity in both the original cohort and the validation cohort. At a false discovery rate of 0.05, a later analysis linked 15,000 to 20,000 TCR beta sequences to specific HLA alleles. Broadly in line with IMGT annotations, most TCR beta V segments showed up in productive rearrangements about 87% or about 30% of the time in an earlier analysis of under 700 of the donors. CMV serostatus was the only immune exposure information available for the cohort. In a later analysis, TCR association rates were found to vary across HLA loci, with the most associated TCRs seen for DRB1 alleles and the fewest for HLA-C alleles. This cohort had only TCR beta chains sequenced, and the lack of alpha or paired-chain data limited which features could be detected. An association between a missense DCLRE1C variant and V-gene and J-gene trimming of TCR beta chains was found in a later genetic analysis and replicated in an independent cohort. Because counts were too low, around 17 rarely observed V segments, including chromosome 9 orphons, were left out of the earlier analysis of about 620 of the donors. The study listed 170 or so TCR beta chains as associated with cytomegalovirus. Some IMGT-functional V segments, including TRBV6-2 and TRBV6-3, could not be distinguished by the 87-base-pair reads and were therefore excluded. Most TCR sequences were observed very rarely across donors, whereas some public TCRs were present in many individuals. A cluster of highly shared sequence variants was judged likely to represent a technical artifact of the sequencing pipeline. Three of the identified cytomegalovirus-associated TCR beta chains were confirmed in vitro to be specific for cytomegalovirus antigens. In a later analysis, several top co-occurrence clusters were reported to appear linked to parvovirus B19, influenza, CMV and Epstein-Barr virus. According to a later analysis, most CMV-associated TCR beta chains appeared to be HLA-restricted, and the HLA associations seemed to be driven largely by CMV exposure. In a later analysis, HLA-associated TCR beta chains were found to be more clonally expanded and to have lower generation probabilities than equally common non-associated chains. Because HLA typing was unavailable for some donors at each locus, only the typed subset was used in association tests. When HLA alleles, especially DR and DQ, strongly co-occurred, TCR associations were difficult to assign to individual alleles.

The cohort comprised some 680 healthy bone marrow donors. At the time of sampling, every cohort member was nominally healthy, though immune exposures that went unrecorded were likely present. The donor was CMV seronegative and belonged to the group of several hundred seronegative cohort members. A peripheral blood sample was collected from each donor, and TCR beta sequencing was performed on peripheral blood mononuclear cells. The Qiagen DNeasy Blood Extraction Kit was used to extract genomic DNA from the blood cell samples. The CDR3 starts with the cysteine, ends with the phenylalanine, and has 15 residues. The read is trimmed to its CDR3 DNA, 45 bases read in frame from base 1. V is shortened by 1 base, J by 0 bases, and the region joining them spans 9 bases. From a lookup of the germline V gene, CDR1 and CDR2 are SGHDT and YYEEEE. As to this clone: Its specific antigen is unknown. No base quality information exists; no much larger clone differs at one position.

Receptor libraries were prepared by the immunoSEQ multiplex PCR assay. A mixture of 60 forward primers for TCR Vbeta segments and 13 reverse primers for TCR Jbeta segments was used in the multiplex PCR. Amplification of the CDR3 region of rearranged TCR beta genes was performed with a multiplex PCR assay on genomic DNA. The amplified TCR beta libraries were sequenced on the Illumina HiSeq System as 87-base-pair reads. Under the source paper's analysis protocol: A later analysis counted 65 million to 90 million unique TCR beta chains across the roughly 700 repertoires, and some 11 million of these chains were shared by at least two donors. A nearest-neighbor algorithm error-corrected the raw reads and collapsed the reads into unique sequences, merging closely related sequences to remove PCR and sequencing errors. To assign V, D and J gene segments, CDR3 sequences were aligned to IMGT reference sequences. For a sequence to be retained, a match of at least six nucleotides was required to both a V gene segment and a J gene segment. Rearrangements were called productive when the CDR3 lacked stop codons and stayed in frame with V and J; all others were non-productive. CDR3 was defined according to IMGT convention as the region running from the second conserved V-encoded cysteine to the conserved J-encoded phenylalanine. The earlier analysis of roughly 590 of the donors excluded sequences that lacked an unambiguous match to a single V gene segment. In an earlier analysis of about 590 of the donors, a V segment was called functional when productive rearrangements were above 56.7%, and segregating when the standard deviation between donors exceeded 5%. A statistical classification framework was developed to diagnose cytomegalovirus status using the catalog of TCR beta chain sequences. A later analysis assigned V and J genes by comparing TCR nucleotide sequences with IMGT/GENE-DB human TR gene sequences. The TCRdist pipeline was used in a later analysis to assign CDR3 sequences and most-parsimonious VDJ recombination scenarios. A later analysis defined each TCR beta chain by its CDR3 amino acid sequence plus V-gene family, and excluded reads lacking a unique V-gene family. In a later analysis, 500 to 650 highly shared, low-generation-probability nucleotide sequences were removed to address suspected cross-contamination and a sequencing artifact. In a later analysis, a clonal expansion index for each public chain was calculated from normalized within-repertoire ranks of inferred template counts. Generation probabilities in a later analysis came from a VDJ recombination model fitted to out-of-frame rearrangements, and those results were checked against IGoR. In a later analysis, hypergeometric tests were used to score TCR-TCR, TCR-HLA and TCR-CMV co-occurrence, with a repertoire-size bias correction applied to TCR pairs. In a later analysis, false discovery rates were estimated by permuting HLA or CMV assignments 20 times. In a later analysis, co-occurring TCRs were grouped using DBSCAN, with TCRdist sequence similarity added in when clustering inside HLA-allele-positive subsets. Repertoires with fewer than 30,000 or more than 120,000 public chains were left out of co-occurrence clustering, as were roughly five repertoires with anomalous nucleotide sharing. TCRdb took over this immuneACCESS table, retaining in-frame rearrangements with V and J assigned. Such tables are incomplete; in checked studies, under half of the missing clones stem from an unresolved V gene, and the remainder is unexplained. That table supplies the V and J calls and clone size; D and trimming were determined from the DNA. The sample table shows about 170,000 clones, and around 62% are seen once. Less than 3% of the sample lies in the top ten.

The chain links TRBV5-6 with TRBJ2-3; no D gene call is confident. Material: PBMCs. The sequence derives from a man between 35 and 55 years old in good health and CMV-seronegative. For the CDR3, the sequence is CASSLFRQSTDTQYF. The nucleotide sequence is TGTGCCAGCAGCTTGTTCAGGCAAAGCACAGATACGCAGTATTTT.